The rows below give T cell receptor beta chains drawn from one sample of a study of Graves' ophthalmopathy and Graves' hyperthyroidism. TCRdb independently ran MiXCR on the multiplex PCR reads; one entry per CDR3 protein. The data hold about 210,000 distinct CDR3 sequences, with roughly 27% observed a single time. The sample consisted of peripheral blood. The origin of the receptors is a man aged 45 to 65 with Graves' ophthalmopathy. Each CDR3 is given without its conserved first and last residue. Each record gives: clone size, J gene, V gene, CDR3 protein. Some rows mark clone size as missing; the rest say once, few, many or name a class of expanded clone.

. | TRBJ1-1 | TRBV6-2/TRBV6-3 | ASISRRMNTEAF
many | TRBJ1-1 | TRBV20-1 | SAPEGGFMNTEAF
many | TRBJ1-2 | TRBV2 | ASSEADTVDGYT
many | TRBJ1-2 | TRBV5-1 | ASSTGQGLSGYT
once | TRBJ1-1 | TRBV6-1 | ASSEAGVSRTAF
. | TRBJ2-1 | TRBV12-3/TRBV12-4 | ASSSHSGRAENEQF
many | TRBJ1-1 | TRBV28 | ASTPIRLNTEAF
. | TRBJ1-1 | TRBV6-5 | ASSYSKGTNTEAF
many | TRBJ2-2 | TRBV5-1 | ASSSLPNTGELF
many | TRBJ2-2 | TRBV9 | ASSSGLANTGELF
many | TRBJ1-1 | TRBV28 | ASSLVPGGVTEAF
. | TRBJ2-6 | TRBV15 | ATSKQSSGANVLT
many | TRBJ1-1 | TRBV27 | ASSPLTGIHTEAF
. | TRBJ1-2 | TRBV12-3/TRBV12-4 | ASSLGRGVNYGYT
. | TRBJ2-7 | TRBV6-1 | ASSREGQGASYEQY
many | TRBJ1-1 | TRBV12-3/TRBV12-4 | ASSLGSNTEAF
many | TRBJ2-7 | TRBV29-1 | SVDRGREQY
many | TRBJ1-6 | TRBV6-5 | ASSGTVNNSPLH
few | TRBJ2-7 | TRBV7-2 | ASSRQGIEQY
. | TRBJ2-7 | TRBV12-3/TRBV12-4 | ASRLSRTGRGEQY
many | TRBJ2-7 | TRBV12-3/TRBV12-4 | ASSQDQKDEQY
. | TRBJ1-1 | TRBV4-3 | ASSQDRGTEAF